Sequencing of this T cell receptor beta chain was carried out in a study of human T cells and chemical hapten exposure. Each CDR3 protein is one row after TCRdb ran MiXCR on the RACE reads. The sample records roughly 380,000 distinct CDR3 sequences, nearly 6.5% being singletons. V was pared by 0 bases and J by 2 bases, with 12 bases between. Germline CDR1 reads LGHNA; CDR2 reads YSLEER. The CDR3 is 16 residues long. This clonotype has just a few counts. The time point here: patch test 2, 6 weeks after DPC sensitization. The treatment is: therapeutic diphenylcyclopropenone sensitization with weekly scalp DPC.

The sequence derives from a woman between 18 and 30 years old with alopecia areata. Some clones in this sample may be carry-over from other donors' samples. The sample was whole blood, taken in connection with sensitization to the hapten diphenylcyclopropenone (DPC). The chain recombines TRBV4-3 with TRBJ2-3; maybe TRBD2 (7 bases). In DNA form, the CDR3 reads TGCGCCAGCAGCCAAGATTTGCGGGGGCTCACAGATACGCAGTATTTT. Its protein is CASSQDLRGLTDTQYF.